This T cell receptor beta chain was sequenced for a study of regulatory T cells in long-lasting Graves disease. Building the TCR beta libraries relied on iRepertoire HTBI primers, and CDR3 regions underwent Arm-PCR. MiXCR, run by TCRdb on the multiplex PCR reads, gives a single entry per CDR3 protein. The sample carries about 620,000 distinct CDR3 sequences, around 15% recorded once. Sample time point: newly diagnosed GD, antithyroid drugs for less than 3 months. The TCR library used RNA extracted from PBMCs. These data also featured in a second study, about T cells in Graves' hyperthyroidism and ophthalmopathy. Per that study: Among thyroid clonotypes expanded above 0.001, most also appeared in blood.

This clonotype was sampled from a woman aged 30 to 39 with Graves disease. Here the sequenced sample was peripheral blood mononuclear cells (PBMCs), taken at new diagnosis, from a patient treated with antithyroid drugs.

CDR3 nucleotides: TGTGCCAGCAGTGCCCGACCTGGGCGACTAAGGACAGGGAGGAACACCGGGGAGCTGTTTTTT. Translation: CASSARPGRLRTGRNTGELFF. This sequence joins TRBV6-2 or TRBV6-3 and TRBJ2-2; TRBD1 aligns across 8 bases. CDR3 length: 21 amino acids. V lost 5 bases, J lost 1 base, and 21 bases stayed unmatched. CDR1 MNHEY and CDR2 SVGEGT come from the germline V gene.